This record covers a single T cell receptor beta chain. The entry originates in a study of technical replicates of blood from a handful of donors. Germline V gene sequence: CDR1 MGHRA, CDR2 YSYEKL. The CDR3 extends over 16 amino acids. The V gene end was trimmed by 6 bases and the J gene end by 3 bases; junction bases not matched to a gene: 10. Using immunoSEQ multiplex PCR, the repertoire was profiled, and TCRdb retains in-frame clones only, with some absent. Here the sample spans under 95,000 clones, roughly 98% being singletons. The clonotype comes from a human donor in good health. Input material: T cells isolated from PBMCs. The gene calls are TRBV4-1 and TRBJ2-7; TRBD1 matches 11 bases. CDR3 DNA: TGCGCCAGCAGTCCCTCCCCCGGGACAGGGGGCTACGAGCAGTACTTC. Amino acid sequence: CASSPSPGTGGYEQYF.